These T cell receptor beta chains were read from a single sample in a study of human T cells and chemical hapten exposure. TCRdb passed the 5' RACE reads through MiXCR, listing each CDR3 protein once. The table records over 95,000 distinct CDR3 sequences, approximately 19% of them present only once. These TCRs come from a human donor in good health. The CDR3 runs from the conserved cysteine through the conserved F or W. A D gene is named only where the DNA matches it firmly. The size of a clone is reported for some rows only, either as once, few or many, or as a class for expanded clones.

V: TRBV5-6
D: .
size: .
J: TRBJ1-1
CDR3: CASSLNRNTEAFF
DNA: TGTGCCAGCAGCTTGAACAGGAACACTGAAGCTTTCTTT

V: TRBV28
D: .
size: few
J: TRBJ2-5
CDR3: CASSLATWKYF
DNA: TGTGCCAGCAGTTTAGCAACCTGGAAGTACTTC

V: TRBV28
D: TRBD2
size: .
J: TRBJ2-1
CDR3: CASSPFGSSGSREQFF
DNA: TGTGCCAGCAGTCCCTTCGGGTCTAGCGGGAGCCGTGAGCAGTTCTTC

V: TRBV5-4
D: .
size: .
J: TRBJ2-3
CDR3: CASSLEPRGADTQYF
DNA: TGTGCCAGCAGCTTGGAACCGCGAGGGGCAGATACGCAGTATTTT

V: TRBV5-1
D: TRBD1
size: .
J: TRBJ2-5
CDR3: CASYRDRGETQYF
DNA: TGCGCCAGCTACCGGGACAGGGGAGAGACCCAGTACTTC

V: TRBV15
D: .
size: few
J: TRBJ2-1
CDR3: CATTPLGRSYNEQFF
DNA: TGTGCCACCACCCCTTTAGGCAGATCCTACAATGAGCAGTTCTTC

V: TRBV25-1
D: .
size: few
J: TRBJ2-7
CDR3: CASRASEYEQYF
DNA: TGTGCCAGCAGGGCTAGCGAGTACGAGCAGTACTTC

V: TRBV19
D: .
size: .
J: TRBJ1-5
CDR3: CASRARQGNQPQHF
DNA: TGTGCCAGTAGGGCCAGACAGGGCAATCAGCCCCAGCATTTT

V: TRBV7-2
D: TRBD1
size: .
J: TRBJ2-1
CDR3: CASSSLGTALLGNEQFF
DNA: TGTGCCAGCAGCTCTCTTGGGACAGCACTCCTGGGGAATGAGCAGTTCTTC

V: TRBV20-1
D: .
size: few
J: TRBJ2-5
CDR3: CSARLGPGTQYF
DNA: TGCAGTGCTAGACTGGGACCGGGTACCCAGTACTTC

V: TRBV7-9
D: .
size: few
J: TRBJ2-1
CDR3: CASSFIVGSSENRSLIEQFF
DNA: TGTGCCAGCAGCTTCATTGTGGGTTCTAGCGAAAACAGATCCCTCATCGAGCAGTTCTTC

V: TRBV28
D: .
size: .
J: TRBJ1-1
CDR3: CASSLRGVQAFF
DNA: TGTGCCAGCAGTTTAAGAGGAGTTCAAGCTTTCTTT

V: TRBV20-1
D: TRBD2
size: few
J: TRBJ2-7
CDR3: CSARSGRSPYEQYF
DNA: TGCAGTGCTAGAAGCGGGAGGTCCCCCTACGAGCAGTACTTC

V: TRBV6-2/TRBV6-3
D: .
size: .
J: TRBJ1-2
CDR3: CASSYGTGSYGYTF
DNA: TGTGCCAGCAGTTACGGTACAGGGTCCTATGGCTACACCTTC

V: TRBV6-5
D: .
size: .
J: TRBJ1-2
CDR3: CASSPDGWGYGYTF
DNA: TGTGCCAGCAGCCCCGACGGGTGGGGCTATGGCTACACCTTC

V: TRBV24-1
D: .
size: few
J: TRBJ1-2
CDR3: CATSETTNYGYTF
DNA: TGTGCCACCAGTGAAACCACCAACTATGGCTACACCTTC

V: TRBV28
D: TRBD2
size: .
J: TRBJ2-1
CDR3: CASSPRDYPYNEQFF
DNA: TGTGCCAGCAGCCCCCGGGACTACCCTTACAATGAGCAGTTCTTC

V: TRBV27
D: TRBD2
size: many
J: TRBJ2-1
CDR3: CASSRIAGVNYEQFF
DNA: TGTGCCAGCAGTAGAATAGCGGGAGTTAACTATGAGCAGTTCTTC

V: TRBV5-1
D: TRBD1
size: few
J: TRBJ2-7
CDR3: CASSVTGGYEQYF
DNA: TGCGCCAGCAGCGTGACAGGGGGGTACGAGCAGTACTTC

V: TRBV28
D: .
size: .
J: TRBJ1-6
CDR3: CASSPGQNNSPLHF
DNA: TGTGCCAGCAGCCCAGGACAGAATAATTCACCCCTCCACTTT

V: TRBV11-2
D: TRBD1
size: few
J: TRBJ2-7
CDR3: CASSIYRGLRYEQYF
DNA: TGTGCCAGCAGCATCTACAGGGGGCTTAGGTACGAGCAGTACTTC

V: TRBV20-1
D: .
size: many
J: TRBJ2-3
CDR3: CSARGTYRTSTDTQYF
DNA: TGCAGTGCTAGGGGAACCTACAGAACTAGCACAGATACGCAGTATTTT

V: TRBV6-1
D: .
size: few
J: TRBJ1-5
CDR3: CASSRMVEQPQHF
DNA: TGTGCCAGCAGTCGGATGGTCGAGCAGCCCCAGCATTTT

V: TRBV29-1
D: .
size: few
J: TRBJ1-2
CDR3: CSVERGGRSGYTF
DNA: TGCAGCGTTGAACGCGGGGGGCGATCTGGCTACACCTTC

V: TRBV9
D: TRBD2
size: few
J: TRBJ2-2
CDR3: CASSIPGLAGINTGELFF
DNA: TGTGCCAGCAGCATACCGGGACTAGCGGGGATCAACACCGGGGAGCTGTTTTTT

V: TRBV10-2
D: .
size: .
J: TRBJ1-1
CDR3: CASSEFGGNTEAFF
DNA: TGCGCCAGCAGTGAGTTTGGCGGGAATACTGAAGCTTTCTTT

V: TRBV29-1
D: .
size: few
J: TRBJ2-3
CDR3: CSVEMIVGSADTQYF
DNA: TGCAGCGTTGAGATGATAGTAGGATCGGCAGATACGCAGTATTTT

V: TRBV29-1
D: .
size: few
J: TRBJ1-2
CDR3: CSVEDLAKGDYGYTF
DNA: TGCAGCGTTGAAGATCTGGCAAAAGGAGACTATGGCTACACCTTC

V: TRBV5-6
D: .
size: .
J: TRBJ2-7
CDR3: CASSLPSVGFYEQYF
DNA: TGTGCCAGCAGCCTCCCGAGCGTCGGGTTTTACGAGCAGTACTTC

V: TRBV5-1
D: .
size: .
J: TRBJ1-1
CDR3: CASSLHRENTEAFF
DNA: TGCGCCAGCAGCTTGCACAGGGAGAACACTGAAGCTTTCTTT

V: TRBV6-6
D: TRBD1
size: few
J: TRBJ1-2
CDR3: CASSPNAGEGAYGYTF
DNA: TGTGCCAGCAGCCCAAACGCGGGGGAGGGGGCCTATGGCTACACCTTC

V: TRBV27
D: .
size: once
J: TRBJ1-1
CDR3: CASSPPGIPEAFF
DNA: TGTGCCAGCAGTCCACCGGGAATACCTGAAGCTTTCTTT

V: TRBV12-3/TRBV12-4
D: TRBD1
size: .
J: TRBJ1-4
CDR3: CASSSEQGISPFNEKLFF
DNA: TGTGCCAGCAGTTCAGAACAGGGGATCTCACCCTTCAATGAAAAACTGTTTTTT

V: TRBV3-1
D: .
size: .
J: TRBJ2-1
CDR3: CASSQGLGGRNEQFF
DNA: TGTGCCAGCAGCCAAGGCCTAGGGGGTAGGAATGAGCAGTTCTTC

V: TRBV6-1
D: TRBD2
size: few
J: TRBJ2-7
CDR3: CASSESQREAYEQYF
DNA: TGTGCCAGCAGTGAATCCCAGCGGGAGGCCTACGAGCAGTACTTC

V: TRBV20-1
D: TRBD2
size: .
J: TRBJ2-2
CDR3: CSASTGSSGSMFTGELFF
DNA: TGCAGTGCTAGCACAGGGAGTAGCGGGAGTATGTTCACCGGGGAGCTGTTTTTT

V: TRBV29-1
D: TRBD2
size: few
J: TRBJ2-1
CDR3: CSVEVAGLSDEQFF
DNA: TGCAGCGTTGAGGTAGCGGGGTTAAGCGATGAGCAGTTCTTC

V: TRBV11-2
D: .
size: few
J: TRBJ1-2
CDR3: CASSLLVQGPLADGGYTF
DNA: TGTGCCAGCAGCTTGCTAGTCCAGGGGCCTCTCGCCGATGGAGGCTACACCTTC

V: TRBV28
D: .
size: .
J: TRBJ1-5
CDR3: CASSLDRGGLGNQPQHF
DNA: TGTGCCAGCAGTTTAGACCGAGGTGGGCTAGGGAATCAGCCCCAGCATTTT

V: TRBV27
D: .
size: .
J: TRBJ1-1
CDR3: CASRIRGLTHGSEAFF
DNA: TGTGCCAGCAGGATTAGAGGCCTAACCCATGGGAGTGAAGCTTTCTTT

V: TRBV5-6
D: .
size: .
J: TRBJ2-3
CDR3: CASSPVGGDTQYF
DNA: TGTGCCAGCAGCCCCGTCGGGGGAGATACGCAGTATTTT

V: TRBV27
D: .
size: few
J: TRBJ2-6
CDR3: CASSPLAGANVLTF
DNA: TGTGCCAGCAGTCCCCTGGCTGGGGCCAACGTCCTGACTTTC

V: TRBV6-6
D: .
size: .
J: TRBJ2-5
CDR3: CASSETGMETQYF
DNA: TGTGCCAGCAGTGAAACAGGGATGGAGACCCAGTACTTC

V: TRBV4-1
D: .
size: .
J: TRBJ1-4
CDR3: CASSQVRPERSEKLFF
DNA: TGCGCCAGCAGCCAAGTCAGGCCGGAAAGGTCTGAAAAACTGTTTTTT

V: TRBV19
D: TRBD2
size: few
J: TRBJ2-1
CDR3: CASNSGSAYNEQFF
DNA: TGTGCCAGCAATAGCGGGAGCGCCTACAATGAGCAGTTCTTC

V: TRBV6-1
D: TRBD1
size: few
J: TRBJ1-1
CDR3: CASGDRGNTEAFF
DNA: TGTGCCAGCGGTGACAGGGGAAACACTGAAGCTTTCTTT

V: TRBV9
D: .
size: .
J: TRBJ1-1
CDR3: CASSAGTSLTEAFF
DNA: TGTGCCAGCAGCGCGGGGACTAGTCTCACTGAAGCTTTCTTT

V: TRBV24-1
D: .
size: .
J: TRBJ2-2
CDR3: CATAPRQNTGELFF
DNA: TGTGCCACCGCACCGAGACAAAACACCGGGGAGCTGTTTTTT

V: TRBV20-1
D: .
size: .
J: TRBJ1-5
CDR3: CSATTGTSYSNQPQHF
DNA: TGCAGTGCTACCACCGGGACATCATATAGCAATCAGCCCCAGCATTTT